The rows below give T cell receptor beta chains drawn from one sample of a study of blood T cell repertoires in COVID-19. Method: immunoSEQ multiplex PCR; TCRdb's copy keeps in-frame clones and lacks some. This table holds approximately 300,000 clones, about 90% found once. Sequencing input: PBMCs or T cells enriched from blood (not recorded which). The origin of the receptors is a woman in her 30s who had recovered from COVID-19. Each CDR3 is given with its conserved first and last residue. The order of the fields is J gene, V gene, D gene, CDR3 DNA, CDR3 protein. The D gene is left open where the match is weak.

J: TRBJ1-2
V: TRBV7-2
D: TRBD1
DNA: TGTGCCAGCAGCCGTAGGGCAGGGGGAGACTATGGCTACACCTTC
CDR3: CASSRRAGGDYGYTF

J: TRBJ2-7
V: TRBV19
D: NA
DNA: TGTGCCAGTAGTATCCGAGGCAACGAGCAGTACTTC
CDR3: CASSIRGNEQYF

J: TRBJ2-3
V: TRBV5-1
D: TRBD2
DNA: TGCGCCAGCAGCACGGGACTAGCGGGAGTAGTGGCAGATACGCAGTATTTT
CDR3: CASSTGLAGVVADTQYF

J: TRBJ2-3
V: TRBV27
D: TRBD2
DNA: TGTGCCAGCAGTTTTAGCGGGTTTGTGGGGGGAAGGGTTACGCAGTATTTT
CDR3: CASSFSGFVGGRVTQYF

J: TRBJ2-3
V: TRBV12-5
D: TRBD2
DNA: TGTGCTAGTGGTACCCAGCGGGGTACGCAGTATTTT
CDR3: CASGTQRGTQYF

J: TRBJ2-1
V: TRBV5-1
D: NA
DNA: TGCGCCAGCAGCCAAATACCCGGGAGCTCCTACAATGAGCAGTTCTTC
CDR3: CASSQIPGSSYNEQFF

J: TRBJ2-7
V: TRBV27
D: NA
DNA: TGTGCCAGCAGTCCACCCTACAGGTTCCCCTACGAGCAGTACTTC
CDR3: CASSPPYRFPYEQYF

J: TRBJ2-7
V: TRBV5-1
D: NA
DNA: TGCGCCAGCAGTCATAGCGGAATCTACGAGCAGTACTTC
CDR3: CASSHSGIYEQYF

J: TRBJ1-3
V: TRBV4-1
D: TRBD1
DNA: TGCGCCAGCAGCCCACACGGACAGGGTGGAGACACCATATATTTT
CDR3: CASSPHGQGGDTIYF

J: TRBJ2-1
V: TRBV4-2
D: NA
DNA: TGTGCCAGCAGCCTAGACTGGGGGGATTACAATGAGCAGTTCTTC
CDR3: CASSLDWGDYNEQFF

J: TRBJ2-5
V: TRBV9
D: NA
DNA: TGTGCCAGCAGCGGCCAACAGGGAATTGGAGAGACCCAGTACTTC
CDR3: CASSGQQGIGETQYF

J: TRBJ1-2
V: TRBV5-6
D: NA
DNA: TGTGCCAGCAGCTTTATATCAGCGGTGACCTATGGCTACACCTTC
CDR3: CASSFISAVTYGYTF

J: TRBJ2-5
V: TRBV29-1
D: NA
DNA: TGCAGCGTTGCGGGCAGACTAACGGAGACCCAGTACTTC
CDR3: CSVAGRLTETQYF

J: TRBJ2-7
V: TRBV7-9
D: TRBD2
DNA: TGTGCCAGCAGCGTAATAACTAGCGGGAGGAAGGACGAGCAGTACTTC
CDR3: CASSVITSGRKDEQYF

J: TRBJ2-7
V: TRBV5-6
D: TRBD2
DNA: TGTGCCAGCAGGTTGAGAGGGGATAGCGGGACCCCCAATACCTACGAGCAGTACTTC
CDR3: CASRLRGDSGTPNTYEQYF

J: TRBJ2-7
V: TRBV18
D: TRBD1
DNA: TGTGCCAGCTCACCCATGGGACAGTCCTACGAGCAGTACTTC
CDR3: CASSPMGQSYEQYF

J: TRBJ2-7
V: TRBV5-1
D: TRBD1
DNA: TGCGCCAGCAGCTTGACCCCCGGGACAGACTCCTACGAGCAGTACTTC
CDR3: CASSLTPGTDSYEQYF

J: TRBJ1-2
V: TRBV9
D: NA
DNA: TGTGCCAGCAGCGGCGGGGCCGTGATGTGGGCTAACTATGGCTACACCTTC
CDR3: CASSGGAVMWANYGYTF

J: TRBJ1-2
V: TRBV6-5
D: TRBD1
DNA: TGTGCCAGCAGTTACTCGTGGGACAGAACCTATGGCTACACCTTC
CDR3: CASSYSWDRTYGYTF

J: TRBJ2-1
V: TRBV7-2
D: TRBD2
DNA: TGTGCCAGCAGCTCCCGGACTAGCGGGAAGCAGTTCTTC
CDR3: CASSSRTSGKQFF

J: TRBJ2-5
V: TRBV11-2
D: NA
DNA: TGTGCCAGCAGCTTAGTTAGTAGAGAAGAGACCCAGTACTTC
CDR3: CASSLVSREETQYF

J: TRBJ1-3
V: TRBV27
D: TRBD1
DNA: TGTGCCAGCGGACGGGACAGGGAAGGGGGAAACACCATATATTTT
CDR3: CASGRDREGGNTIYF

J: TRBJ1-3
V: TRBV3-1/TRBV3-2
D: NA
DNA: TGTGCCAGCAGCCCAGTTCGCACAGGTGGAAACACCATATATTTT
CDR3: CASSPVRTGGNTIYF

J: TRBJ2-7
V: TRBV4-1
D: TRBD1
DNA: TGCGCCAGCAGCCCGGGGACAGACCGGGGAGAGCAGTACTTC
CDR3: CASSPGTDRGEQYF

J: TRBJ2-7
V: TRBV7-2
D: NA
DNA: TGTGCCAGCAGTATTCGACAGGCCCTACGAAGGGAGCCTACCTACGAGCAGTACTTC
CDR3: CASSIRQALRREPTYEQYF

J: TRBJ1-5
V: TRBV4-3
D: NA
DNA: TGCGCCAGCAGCCAAGAGCGAGGGCCTGGTCAGCCCCAGCATTTT
CDR3: CASSQERGPGQPQHF

J: TRBJ2-7
V: TRBV29-1
D: NA
DNA: TGCAGCGCCCTCGGGAACGAGCAGTACTTC
CDR3: CSALGNEQYF